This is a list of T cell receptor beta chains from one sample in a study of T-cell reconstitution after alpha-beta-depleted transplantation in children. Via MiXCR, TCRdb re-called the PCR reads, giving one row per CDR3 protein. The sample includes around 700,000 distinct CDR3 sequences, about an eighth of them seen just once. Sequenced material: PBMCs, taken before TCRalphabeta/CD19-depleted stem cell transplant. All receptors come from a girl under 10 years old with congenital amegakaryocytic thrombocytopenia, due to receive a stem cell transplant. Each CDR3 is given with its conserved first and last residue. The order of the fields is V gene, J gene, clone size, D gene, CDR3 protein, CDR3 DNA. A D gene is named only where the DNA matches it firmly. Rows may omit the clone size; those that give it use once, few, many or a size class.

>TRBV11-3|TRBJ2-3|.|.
CASSLDLGLSQGTQYF
TGTGCCAGCAGCTTAGATCTCGGGCTCTCTCAGGGTACGCAGTATTTT
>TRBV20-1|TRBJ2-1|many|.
CSARGSRDNEQFF
TGCAGTGCTAGAGGGAGTCGAGACAATGAGCAGTTCTTC
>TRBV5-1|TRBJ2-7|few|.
CASSSSSYYEQYF
TGCGCCAGCAGCTCCTCTAGTTACTACGAGCAGTACTTC
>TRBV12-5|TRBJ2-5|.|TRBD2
CASGLVVAGGWATETQYF
TGTGCTAGTGGTTTGGTAGTAGCGGGAGGTTGGGCTACAGAGACCCAGTACTTC
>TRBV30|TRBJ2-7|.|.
CAWSGQAVNEQYF
TGTGCCTGGAGTGGACAGGCGGTTAACGAGCAGTACTTC
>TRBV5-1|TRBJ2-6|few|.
CASSPGGLSGANVLTF
TGCGCCAGCAGCCCTGGAGGCCTCTCTGGGGCCAACGTCCTGACTTTC
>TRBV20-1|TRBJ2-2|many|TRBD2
CSAKREAGTGELFF
TGCAGTGCGAAGCGGGAGGCGGGCACCGGGGAGCTGTTTTTT
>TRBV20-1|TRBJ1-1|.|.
CSARERGRRVEAFF
TGCAGTGCTAGAGAGAGGGGGAGGAGGGTTGAAGCTTTCTTT
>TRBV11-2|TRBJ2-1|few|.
CASSLVQLSSSYNEQFF
TGTGCCAGCAGCTTAGTTCAACTCTCCAGCTCCTACAATGAGCAGTTCTTC
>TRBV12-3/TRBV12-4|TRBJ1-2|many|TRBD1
CASSLGTGFGGYTF
TGTGCCAGCAGTTTAGGGACAGGTTTCGGTGGCTACACCTTC